Shown below are 27 T cell receptor beta chains from a single sample sequenced in a study of human T cells and chemical hapten exposure (dated by TCRdb to about 2021). Reading the label with the study, this specimen's time point is: patch test 2, 6 weeks after DPC sensitization. Sample treatment or condition, as interpreted from the label and publication: therapeutic diphenylcyclopropenone sensitization with weekly scalp DPC. Library preparation employed RACE. Instrument on record: NextSeq 500. Using fastp trimming at Q25 and MiXCR clonotype assembly, TCRdb reanalyzed the public sequencing data and kept in-frame beta chains. Rows with one shared CDR3 protein collapse into an entry with the most common genes and DNA. For this sample there are over 85,000 distinct CDR3 sequences; 9.3% appear just once. 2% to 2.5% of the sample lies in the top ten. This specimen was whole blood, taken in connection with sensitization to the hapten diphenylcyclopropenone (DPC). These receptors came from a woman in her 40s with alopecia areata. Some clones in this sample may be carry-over from other donors' samples.

Many counts were recorded for this clonotype. The junction differs from germline at one of its ends, possibly a read error. The chain carries TRBV10-3 and TRBJ1-5; no reliable D call. CDR1 is ENHRY and CDR2 is SYGVKD in the germline V gene. This CDR3 region has 12 residues. CDR3 in DNA: TGTGCCATCAGTCAGTCTTCTCAGCCCCAGCATTTT. Translated, it gives CAISQSSQPQHF.

This clonotype appeared a few times. The rearrangement joins TRBV29-1 to TRBJ2-1, with 8 bases lining up with TRBD2. Germline trimming cut 6 bases from V and 3 bases from J; bases unmatched to any gene: 10. This CDR3 has 15 residues. Germline V CDR1 and CDR2: SQVTM, ANQGSEA. CDR3 loop: CSVVRPGGFYNEQFF. CDR3 coding DNA: TGCAGCGTCGTACGCCCGGGAGGGTTCTACAATGAGCAGTTCTTC.

In its sample, this clonotype was seen a few times. V gene TRBV3-1 combines with J gene TRBJ2-1; D is possibly TRBD2 (6 bases). The V and J ends lost 4 bases and 2 bases respectively, with 12 bases between them. The CDR3 length is 15 residues. Germline-derived CDR1 and CDR2 are LGHDT and YNNKEL (reference sequence). The DNA of the CDR3 is TGTGCCAGCAGCCCCAGGGACTGGGCCTACAATGAGCAGTTCTTC. Protein sequence: CASSPRDWAYNEQFF.

This clonotype was picked up many times. The chain combines TRBV6-5 with TRBJ2-1; 9 bases align to TRBD2. Germline CDR1 MNHEY, CDR2 SVGAGI. The CDR3 length is 13 residues. Unmatched junction bases numbered 2, after V lost 5 bases and J lost 6 bases. CDR3 nucleotides: TGTGCCAGCAGTAATAGCGGGAGCAATGAGCAGTTCTTC. Residues: CASSNSGSNEQFF.

There are a few counts of this clonotype. The CDR3 sequence is CSVAGLAGGYEQYF. CDR3 nucleotides: TGCAGCGTCGCAGGACTAGCGGGAGGGTACGAGCAGTACTTC. The gene calls are TRBV29-1 and TRBJ2-7, with 15 positions matching TRBD2. This CDR3 comprises 14 residues. Losses at the gene ends were 6 bases for V and 4 bases for J; bases not matched to a gene: 4. Per the germline V gene, CDR1 is SQVTM and CDR2 is ANQGSEA.

The chain is built from TRBV28 and TRBJ2-5; no clear D. CDR3 length equals 15 residues. CDR1 and CDR2 (germline): MDHEN, SYDVKM. Between the trimmed V and J ends, which lost 2 bases and 1 base, there was a span of 11 bases. DNA for the CDR3: TGTGCCAGCAGTTTACCCGACCGGCTCCAAGAGACCCAGTACTTC. Translation gives CASSLPDRLQETQYF.

A note on this clonotype: Given a much more abundant clone one base away, this may be a read error. This chain joins TRBV5-5 and TRBJ2-7; D gene unclear. Deletions cut 9 bases from V and 2 bases from J, with 9 bases between. The CDR3 spans 11 residues. Germline CDR1 SGHKS, CDR2 YYEKEE (reference sequence). Here the CDR3 DNA reads TGTGCCAACACCTCTACCTACGAGCAGTACTTC. Translating gives CANTSTYEQYF. The whole variable domain, remainder taken from reference TRBV5-5 and TRBJ2-7, is DAGVTQSPTHLIKTRGQQVTLRCSPISGHKSVSWYQQVLGQGPQFIFQYYEKEERGRGNFPDRFSARQFPNYSSELNVNALLLGDSALYLCANTSTYEQYFGPGTRLTVT.

The rearrangement links TRBV7-2 to TRBJ2-7; 11 nucleotides align to TRBD1. Germline CDR1 and CDR2: SGHTA and FQGNSA. CDR3 length equals 19 residues. V was pared by 5 bases and J by 1 base, with 16 bases of the junction left unmatched. CDR3 in DNA: TGTGCCAGCAGCCTTGGGACAGGGGGAGTAGCGGGACTGTCCTACGAGCAGTACTTC. Amino acid sequence: CASSLGTGGVAGLSYEQYF.

The gene calls are TRBV6-2 or TRBV6-3 and TRBJ2-2; 10 nucleotides line up with TRBD1. The CDR3 is 17 amino acids. Germline lookup yields CDR1 MNHEY and CDR2 SVGEGT. V gave up 6 bases and J gave up 5 bases; unmatched junction bases: 12. The CDR3 reads CASSSVPGTGETGELFF. DNA for the CDR3: TGTGCCAGCAGCTCCGTCCCCGGGACAGGGGAGACCGGGGAGCTGTTTTTT.

This clonotype was found many times. The chain recombines TRBV7-6 with TRBJ2-2, with 8 bases aligning to TRBD1. Germline CDR1 SGHVS, CDR2 FNYEAQ. Trimming took 5 bases from V and 5 from J; bases not matched to a gene: 7. The CDR3 is 15 amino acids. The CDR3 loop reads CASSLGTGRTGELFF. In DNA form, the CDR3 reads TGTGCCAGCAGCCTGGGGACAGGTCGGACCGGGGAGCTGTTTTTT.

This clonotype came up many times. CDR3 in DNA: TGTGCCATCAGTGATGGGAGGGATTGGTCCACCGGGGAGCTGTTTTTT. Translation: CAISDGRDWSTGELFF. The V call is TRBV10-3, the J call TRBJ2-2; TRBD2 agrees at 7 bases. J was trimmed by 4 bases and V by 3 bases; bases with no gene match: 8. Germline values: CDR1 ENHRY, CDR2 SYGVKD. This CDR3 spans 16 amino acids.

This clonotype was observed at least ten times. CDR3 DNA: TGCAGCGTTAGCCCTAGCACAGATACGCAGTATTTT. Protein product: CSVSPSTDTQYF. This rearrangement joins TRBV29-1 to TRBJ2-3; D gene uncertain. Germline V gene sequence: CDR1 SQVTM, CDR2 ANQGSEA. The CDR3 consists of 12 residues. V was clipped by 5 bases and J by 0 bases, with 6 bases between them.

The chain has TRBV7-9 and TRBJ2-5; D is unresolved. Germline CDR1 SEHNR, CDR2 FQNEAQ (reference sequence). Trimming shortened V by 6 bases and J by 5 bases, and 19 bases separated the two germline ends. CDR3 length: 15 amino acids. The CDR3 protein is CASSAPTTGEETQYF. The CDR3 DNA reads TGTGCCAGCAGTGCCCCCACCACGGGCGAGGAGACCCAGTACTTC.

This clonotype has more than one count but fewer than ten. The genes are TRBV30 and TRBJ1-2; D possibly corresponds to TRBD1 (6 bases). This CDR3 has 13 residues. CDR1 is GTSNPN and CDR2 is SVGIG in the germline V gene (reference sequence). V shed 3 bases and J shed 8 bases, with 16 bases lying between them. CDR3 nucleotide sequence: TGTGCCTGGAGCCCCGGGGCAGGGGCCGGCTACACCTTC. Protein product: CAWSPGAGAGYTF. Together with reference TRBV30 and TRBJ1-2, the CDR3 gives the full variable domain: SQTIHQWPATLVQPVGSPLSLECTVEGTSNPNLYWYRQAAGRGLQLLFYSVGIGQISSEVPQNLSASRPQDRQFILSSKKLLLSDSGFYLCAWSPGAGAGYTFGSGTRLTVV.

This clonotype was found many times. The chain couples TRBV9 to TRBJ2-3; 8 bases are a match to TRBD2. With 0 bases clipped from V and 4 bases from J, the junction kept 1 base outside the gene matches. Germline-derived CDR1 and CDR2 are SGDLS and YYNGEE. This CDR3 comprises 14 residues. CDR3 sequence (DNA): TGTGCCAGCAGCGTAGCGGGAGGGCCAGATACGCAGTATTTT. Its translation is CASSVAGGPDTQYF.

V is TRBV7-2 and J is TRBJ2-5; D possibly corresponds to TRBD2 (5 bases). Trimming pared 3 bases from V and 5 bases from J, leaving 13 bases between. Germline V lookup: CDR1 SGHTA, CDR2 FQGNSA. This CDR3 contains 14 residues. The CDR3 DNA follows: TGTGCCAGCAGCTTCAGGAGGAACTCCGAGACCCAGTACTTC. Its translation: CASSFRRNSETQYF.

This clonotype was observed a few times. A read error may account for a junction end that differs from germline. The rearrangement joins TRBV7-2 to TRBJ2-7; TRBD1 matches 7 bases. Germline V gene data show CDR1 as SGHTA and CDR2 as FQGNSA. The CDR3 covers 15 residues. CDR3 coding DNA: TGTGCCAGCAGCTCCAGCTACAGGGGCTCCCACGAGCAGTACTTC. Translation gives CASSSSYRGSHEQYF.

This clonotype was detected ten times or more. The rearrangement uses TRBV30 and TRBJ2-7, with D hard to call. This CDR3 is 13 amino acids long. CDR1 is GTSNPN, CDR2 SVGIG, per germline (reference sequence). V lost 0 bases and J 3 bases, leaving 9 bases between the germline ends. In nucleotides, the CDR3 is TGTGCCTGGAGTGTACGTGGGGACTACGAGCAGTACTTC. It encodes CAWSVRGDYEQYF.

This clonotype was seen ten or more times. The J gene is TRBJ2-3, the V gene TRBV7-2, with D uncertain. Germline V gives CDR1 SGHTA, CDR2 FQGNSA. V lost 1 base and J lost 7, with 6 bases in between. The CDR3 length is 12 residues. The CDR3 region has the DNA TGTGCCAGCAGCTTAGAGGGATATACGCAGTATTTT. Translated, it gives CASSLEGYTQYF.

There are many counts of this clonotype. This sequence joins TRBV7-2 and TRBJ2-1; D is possibly TRBD2 (6 bases). Germline V gene sequence: CDR1 SGHTA, CDR2 FQGNSA. The CDR3 totals 13 residues. Trimming pared 3 bases from V and 7 bases from J, leaving 10 bases between. CDR3 nucleotide sequence: TGTGCCAGCAGCTTGTGGGCGGGGAATGAGCAGTTCTTC. Protein: CASSLWAGNEQFF.

This clonotype was seen a handful of times. The chain employs TRBV11-2 and TRBJ2-7; D might be TRBD2 (5 bases). V was shortened by 5 bases and J by 4 bases, with 24 bases between the two germline ends. The germline CDR1 and CDR2 sequences are SGHAT and FQNNGV. This CDR3 region has 17 residues. The chain's CDR3 is CASSLMYQPGNRYEQYF. Written as DNA, the CDR3 is TGTGCCAGCAGCCTAATGTACCAGCCCGGGAATCGTTACGAGCAGTACTTC. Based on the CDR3 plus reference TRBV11-2 and TRBJ2-7, the full variable domain is EAGVAQSPRYKIIEKRQSVAFWCNPISGHATLYWYQQILGQGPKLLIQFQNNGVVDDSQLPKDRFSAERLKGVDSTLKIQPAKLEDSAVYLCASSLMYQPGNRYEQYFGPGTRLTVT.

This clonotype has ten or more counts. The V call is TRBV3-1, the J call TRBJ1-2; D is uncertain. This CDR3 is built from 14 residues. The germline gives CDR1 LGHDT, CDR2 YNNKEL (reference sequence). Trimming took off 2 bases at V and 7 bases at J, with 14 bases between the two ends. CDR3 coding DNA: TGTGCCAGCAGCCAATTATATGGCACTTCTGGCTACACCTTC. Protein sequence: CASSQLYGTSGYTF. Full variable domain (rest looked up from reference TRBV3-1 and TRBJ1-2): DTAVSQTPKYLVTQMGNDKSIKCEQNLGHDTMYWYKQDSKKFLKIMFSYNNKELIINETVPNRFSPKSPDKAHLNLHINSLELGDSAVYFCASSQLYGTSGYTFGSGTRLTVV.

The rearrangement joins TRBV6-6 to TRBJ1-3; D is undetermined. V shed 0 bases and J shed 0 bases, with 9 bases lying between them. The CDR3 extends over 16 amino acids. CDR1 is MNHNY, CDR2 SVGAGI, per germline (reference sequence). The CDR3 sequence is CASSYSPLISGNTIYF. The CDR3 DNA sequence: TGTGCCAGCAGTTACTCGCCATTAATCTCTGGAAACACCATATATTTT.

This clonotype was detected many times. This rearrangement joins TRBV27 to TRBJ2-7; D gene uncertain. Trimming pared 8 bases from V and 5 bases from J, leaving 10 bases between. CDR3 size: 11 residues. Per germline, CDR1 MNHEY and CDR2 SMNVEV (reference sequence). DNA for the CDR3: TGTGCCAGCGCGAGAGGCGACGAGCAGTACTTC. Encoded protein: CASARGDEQYF.

This clonotype was found a few times. The chain recombines TRBV7-8 with TRBJ1-5, with D uncertain. This CDR3 is 16 amino acids long. The germline V gene encodes CDR1 SGHVS and CDR2 FQNEAQ. Trimming took off 5 bases at V and 3 bases at J, with 17 bases between the two ends. DNA for the CDR3: TGTGCCAGCAGCGCGTCAGACGTAGGCCCCAATCAGCCCCAGCATTTT. Translation gives CASSASDVGPNQPQHF.

This clonotype was picked up many times. The chain combines TRBV4-2 with TRBJ1-5; no clear D. CDR3 length: 18 residues. Trimming removed 0 bases from V and 0 bases from J, with 15 bases in between. CDR1 LGHNA and CDR2 YNFKEQ come from the germline V gene. The CDR3 spells CASSQDIQEVYSNQPQHF. In nucleotides, the CDR3 is TGTGCCAGCAGCCAAGATATTCAAGAGGTGTATAGCAATCAGCCCCAGCATTTT.

Concerning this clonotype itself: A read error may explain this, as a much larger clone is one base away. The genes are TRBV27 and TRBJ2-7; D unclear. The germline CDR1 and CDR2 sequences are MNHEY and SMNVEV (reference sequence). CDR3 length: 12 amino acids. The chain's CDR3 is CASIRVTYKQYF. The CDR3, as DNA: TGTGCCAGCATTAGGGTTACCTACAAGCAGTACTTC.